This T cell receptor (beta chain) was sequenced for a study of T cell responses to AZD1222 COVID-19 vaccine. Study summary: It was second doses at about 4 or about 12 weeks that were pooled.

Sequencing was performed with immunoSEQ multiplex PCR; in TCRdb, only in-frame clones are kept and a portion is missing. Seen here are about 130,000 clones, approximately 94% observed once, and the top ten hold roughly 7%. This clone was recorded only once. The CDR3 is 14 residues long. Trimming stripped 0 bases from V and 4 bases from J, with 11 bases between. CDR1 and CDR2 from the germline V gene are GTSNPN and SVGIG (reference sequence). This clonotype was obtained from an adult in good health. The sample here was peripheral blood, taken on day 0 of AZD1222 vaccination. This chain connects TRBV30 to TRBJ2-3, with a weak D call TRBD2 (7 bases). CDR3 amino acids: CAWSVGGAPDTQYF. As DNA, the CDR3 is TGTGCCTGGAGTGTGGGGGGGGCCCCAGATACGCAGTATTTT.